This T cell receptor beta chain is from a study of blood T cell repertoires in COVID-19. Across the study: COVID-19 samples, acute and convalescent, were from the United States, Italy and Spain. The cDNA or gDNA used as material had been derived from T cells, B-cell-depleted T cells, or PBMCs.

Authors' analysis steps: Estimation of nucleated cell counts relied on the amplification of reference gene primers. Sequencing was performed with immunoSEQ multiplex PCR; in TCRdb, only in-frame clones are kept and a portion is missing. The V and J calls and clone size are taken from that table; D and trimming were inferred from the DNA. The profile covers 250,000 to 300,000 clones, with over 65% appearing a single time and about 3% taken by the ten largest. The CDR3 runs 13 residues. Germline values: CDR1 MGHDK, CDR2 SYGVNS. The V end lost 7 bases, the J end lost 5 bases, and 14 bases lay between the germline ends.

The material sequenced was peripheral blood. The sequence derives from an elderly woman with acute or convalescent COVID-19. V gene TRBV25-1 combines with J gene TRBJ2-5, with D possibly being TRBD2 (6 bases). As DNA, the CDR3 is TGTGCCAGCACGGGGGTTTCGGGGGAGACCCAGTACTTC. Its protein product is CASTGVSGETQYF.